These 21 T cell receptor beta chains came from one sample sequenced in a study of T cell changes during pregnancy in multiple sclerosis. Some clones are missing from TCRdb's copy, which holds only in-frame ones; the method was immunoSEQ multiplex PCR. The data hold about 41,000 clones, with 90% observed a single time. The material sequenced was CD8+ T cells from peripheral blood mononuclear cells, taken in the third trimester of pregnancy. All receptors derive from a female donor with multiple sclerosis, enrolled in a pregnancy study.

This rearrangement joins TRBV4-2 to TRBJ1-2; 8 bases map to TRBD1. The CDR3 extends over 18 amino acids. Germline V gene lookup returns CDR1 LGHNA and CDR2 YNFKEQ. V gave up 1 base and J gave up 1 base; unmatched junction bases: 11. For the CDR3, the DNA is TGTGCCAGCAGCCAAGTCCCAGGGGGCGAACTAATTAACTATGGCTACACCTTC. This translates into CASSQVPGGELINYGYTF.

The chain is built from TRBV7-9 and TRBJ1-5, with D possibly being TRBD1 (5 bases). The CDR3 spans 14 residues. V lost 1 base and J 5 bases, leaving 9 bases between the germline ends. CDR1 is SEHNR and CDR2 is FQNEAQ in the germline V gene (reference sequence). The CDR3 loop reads CASSLVSGDQPQHF. CDR3 in DNA: TGTGCCAGCAGCTTAGTGTCGGGGGATCAGCCCCAGCATTTT.

The genes are TRBV27 and TRBJ1-1; D is unresolved. Trimming took off 6 bases at V and 3 bases at J, with 11 bases between the two ends. The CDR3 loop spans 13 amino acids. Germline-derived CDR1 and CDR2 are MNHEY and SMNVEV (reference sequence). This CDR3 is CASSQTGYTEAFF. CDR3 in DNA: TGTGCCAGCAGCCAAACGGGGTACACTGAAGCTTTCTTT.

This rearrangement joins TRBV6-4 to TRBJ1-5, with D possibly matching TRBD1 (5 bases). The CDR3 sequence is 13 residues long. Trimming shortened V by 5 bases and J by 0 bases, and 5 bases separated the two germline ends. The germline gives CDR1 MRHNA, CDR2 SNTAGT. In nucleotides, the CDR3 is TGTGCCAGCAGTAGGGGTAGCAATCAGCCCCAGCATTTT. Translating gives CASSRGSNQPQHF.

CDR3 nucleotides: TGCGCCAGCAGCCAACACACTAGCGGGGGTACGAATGAGCAGTTCTTC. This translates into CASSQHTSGGTNEQFF. The V gene is TRBV4-3, the J gene TRBJ2-1, with 11 positions matching TRBD2. The CDR3 is made up of 16 amino acids. Germline CDR1 reads LGHNA; CDR2 reads YSLEER. V shed 2 bases, J shed 7 bases, and the junction held 7 bases outside the gene matches.

The V and J genes are TRBV7-9 and TRBJ2-5, with TRBD2 as a possible D gene (7 bases). Germline V lookup: CDR1 SEHNR, CDR2 FQNEAQ (reference sequence). V lost 8 bases to trimming and J lost 7 bases, with 14 bases between them. The CDR3 runs 12 residues. The CDR3 region has the DNA TGTGCCAGCGCCGGGGGGCCTGCGACCCAGTACTTC. It specifies CASAGGPATQYF.

This chain joins TRBV27 and TRBJ2-7; 7 positions match TRBD1. The CDR3 covers 14 residues. The V segment lost 8 bases and the J segment 4 bases; nucleotides outside the gene matches: 11. Germline-derived CDR1 and CDR2 are MNHEY and SMNVEV (reference sequence). The CDR3 is CASATGTALYEQYF. DNA for the CDR3: TGTGCCAGCGCCACCGGGACAGCTTTATACGAGCAGTACTTC.

V and J are TRBV11-1 and TRBJ2-5; D perhaps matches TRBD1 (5 bases). This CDR3 has 14 residues. Trimming took off 3 bases at V and 2 bases at J, with 10 bases between the two ends. Germline assignment: CDR1 SGHAT and CDR2 FQDESV (reference sequence). The CDR3 coding sequence is TGTGCCAGCAGCTTGGGGCAGGATCAAGAGACCCAGTACTTC. Its protein is CASSLGQDQETQYF.

V is TRBV7-9 and J is TRBJ1-5, with D possibly being TRBD1 (5 bases). This CDR3 has 17 amino acids. V lost 4 bases and J 1 base, leaving 17 bases between the germline ends. CDR1 and CDR2 from the germline V gene are SEHNR and FQNEAQ (reference sequence). The CDR3 protein is CASSYANMGGSNQPQHF. The CDR3 bases are TGTGCCAGCAGCTATGCCAACATGGGGGGAAGCAATCAGCCCCAGCATTTT.

The chain carries TRBV4-1 and TRBJ1-1; 8 positions match TRBD1. CDR3 length: 18 amino acids. The germline V gene has CDR1 MGHRA and CDR2 YSYEKL. The V and J ends lost 3 bases and 1 base, in that order; junction bases with no gene match: 13. CDR3 DNA sequence: TGCGCCAGCAGCCAGTCAGGGGGCGCGGTTTTAGGGAACACTGAAGCTTTCTTT. It specifies CASSQSGGAVLGNTEAFF.

This chain links TRBV14 with TRBJ2-1; D may be TRBD1 (6 bases). CDR3 length: 16 amino acids. CDR1 and CDR2 from the germline V gene are SGHDN and FVKESK. V shed 8 bases and J shed 8 bases, with 25 bases lying between them. Written as DNA, the CDR3 is TGTGCCAGCGGACACCTGAGCAGGGGCAGGGGAGATGAGCAGTTCTTC. Protein: CASGHLSRGRGDEQFF.

This chain joins TRBV6-6 and TRBJ1-2; 9 bases are a match to TRBD1. This CDR3 contains 14 residues. V lost 6 bases to trimming and J lost 3 bases; unmatched junction nucleotides: 5. In germline, CDR1 is MNHNY, CDR2 SVGAGI (reference sequence). This CDR3 reads CASSGTGLDYGYTF. The CDR3, as DNA: TGTGCCAGCAGCGGGACAGGGTTGGACTATGGCTACACCTTC.

This clone was recorded only once. This CDR3 is CASSTREASPLHF. In DNA, the CDR3 is TGTGCCAGCAGCACCCGCGAGGCCTCACCCCTCCACTTT. The chain links TRBV9 to TRBJ1-6; D remains unclear. The V gene's germline CDR1 is SGDLS and CDR2 YYNGEE. This CDR3 spans 13 amino acids. Trimming pared 4 bases from V and 10 bases from J, leaving 12 bases between.

V gene TRBV6-1 combines with J gene TRBJ2-1; TRBD2 matches 13 bases. This CDR3 contains 15 residues. Germline lookup yields CDR1 MNHNS and CDR2 SASEGT. V trimming: 2 bases; J trimming: 10 bases; junction bases outside the gene matches: 5. The CDR3 sequence: CASSETSGGAGEQFF. In nucleotides, the CDR3 is TGTGCCAGCAGTGAAACTAGCGGGGGGGCAGGGGAGCAGTTCTTC.

The chain recombines TRBV7-2 with TRBJ1-5; maybe TRBD1 (6 bases). The CDR3 is 14 residues long. Per germline, CDR1 SGHTA and CDR2 FQGNSA. The V gene lost 1 base and the J gene lost 7 bases, with 11 bases spanning the gap. CDR3 protein: CASSLESTGQPQHF. The CDR3 DNA reads TGTGCCAGCAGCTTAGAATCGACAGGCCAGCCCCAGCATTTT.

The rearrangement links TRBV6-5 to TRBJ2-1; 12 bases fit TRBD2. Germline CDR1 and CDR2: MNHEY and SVGAGI. The J segment lost 9 bases and the V segment lost 0 bases, leaving 3 bases of the junction unmatched. CDR3 size: 15 residues. The CDR3 protein is CASSYSLAGGTEQFF. CDR3 DNA: TGTGCCAGCAGTTACTCCCTAGCGGGAGGGACTGAGCAGTTCTTC.

The gene calls are TRBV2 and TRBJ2-1; D might be TRBD1 (6 bases). This CDR3 contains 15 residues. Between the trimmed V and J ends, which lost 4 bases and 0 bases, there was a span of 10 bases. Looked up from germline, CDR1 is SNHLY and CDR2 is FYNNEI. CDR3 coding DNA: TGTGCCAGCAGTGTGACAGGAGGCTCCTACAATGAGCAGTTCTTC. This translates into CASSVTGGSYNEQFF.

The chain is built from TRBV28 and TRBJ2-5, with D uncertain. From germline, CDR1 is MDHEN and CDR2 SYDVKM. Trimming removed 5 bases at V and 5 bases at J, with 15 bases between. The CDR3 runs 14 residues. The CDR3 bases are TGTGCCAGCAGTCTCACGGTGAAATCGGAGACCCAGTACTTC. It yields the protein CASSLTVKSETQYF.

The chain couples TRBV7-2 to TRBJ2-1; 11 bases map to TRBD2. Germline assignment: CDR1 SGHTA and CDR2 FQGNSA. V trimming: 3 bases; J trimming: 7 bases; junction bases outside the gene matches: 5. This CDR3 has 15 amino acids. The CDR3 DNA is TGTGCCAGCAGCTTTCTAGCGGGAGGCGGTAATGAGCAGTTCTTC. Encoded protein: CASSFLAGGGNEQFF.

The chain recombines TRBV21-1 with TRBJ2-7; the table calls TRBD1, which could not be checked here. TRBV21-1 is a pseudogene. The CDR3 spans 14 residues. CDR3 DNA: TGTGCCAGCGCCCAACAGGGGAGGACTCGAGAGCAGTACTTC. Protein: CASAQQGRTREQYF.

Of note for this clone: This sample also contains other DNA sequences that code for the same CDR3. The genes are TRBV4-1 and TRBJ1-5; D not certain. Trimming took 0 bases from V and 1 from J, leaving 7 bases between them. Germline V gene sequence: CDR1 MGHRA, CDR2 YSYEKL. CDR3 length: 15 residues. The CDR3 nucleotides are TGCGCCAGCAGCCAAGAACCGGGAAGCAATCAGCCCCAGCATTTT. This translates into CASSQEPGSNQPQHF.